The clone carrying this T cell receptor (beta chain) was seen repeatedly, ten times or more. The data are from a study of identical twins. TCRdb fed the 5' RACE reads into MiXCR, producing one record per CDR3 protein. The sample contains over 200,000 distinct CDR3 sequences, roughly a tenth of which appear only once. Trimming shortened V by 4 bases and J by 4 bases, and 14 bases separated the two germline ends. The germline V gene encodes CDR1 SGHDN and CDR2 FVKESK. This CDR3 is 15 amino acids long. The specimen was memory T cells sorted from blood. The sequence came from a man aged 50-59 years in good health. The chain uses TRBV14 and TRBJ1-3; TRBD1 is a possible D gene (6 bases). DNA for the CDR3: TGTGCCAGCAGCCTATATACAGGGCCCGGAAACACCATATATTTT. Protein product: CASSLYTGPGNTIYF.